The 17 T cell receptor beta chains presented below share a single source sample, sequenced in a study of radiotherapy plus CTLA-4 blockade in lung cancer. Profiled with immunoSEQ multiplex PCR; TCRdb holds only in-frame clones, not every one. In the table there are about 27,000 clones, about 73% of which are singletons. The sequencing here drew on peripheral blood, taken from a patient treated with radiotherapy plus ipilimumab. Source of these receptors: a human donor with non-small cell lung cancer who had stable disease on radiotherapy plus ipilimumab.

This sequence joins TRBV6-1 and TRBJ1-1; D is ambiguous. The CDR3 is 13 residues long. With 6 bases removed from V and 1 base from J, the gap between germline ends came to 9 bases. Looked up from germline, CDR1 is MNHNS and CDR2 is SASEGT. The CDR3 spells CASRRVRNTEAFF. The CDR3 DNA reads TGTGCCAGCAGGAGGGTCAGGAACACTGAAGCTTTCTTT.

The CDR3, as DNA: TGTGCCAGCTCACCCTGGGCGGGGCCGAACACTGAAGCTTTCTTT. Translation gives CASSPWAGPNTEAFF. The J gene is TRBJ1-1, the V gene TRBV18; D is perhaps TRBD1 (5 bases). The CDR3 covers 15 residues. Trimming stripped 3 bases from V and 1 base from J, with 12 bases between. CDR1 KGHSH and CDR2 LQKENI come from the germline V gene.

V and J are TRBV27 and TRBJ2-3, with D unclear. Deletions cut 0 bases from V and 0 bases from J, with 4 bases between. Germline CDR1 is MNHEY and CDR2 is SMNVEV (reference sequence). There are 14 residues in the CDR3. The CDR3 region has the DNA TGTGCCAGCAGTTTATCAGACAGCACAGATACGCAGTATTTT. It translates to CASSLSDSTDTQYF.

The chain couples TRBV6-6 to TRBJ1-4; D is unresolved. The CDR3 is 12 residues long. In germline, CDR1 is MNHNY, CDR2 SVGAGI (reference sequence). V lost 5 bases to trimming and J lost 7 bases, with 8 bases between them. CDR3 DNA sequence: TGTGCCAGCAGTCAGAGAAGTGAAAAACTGTTTTTT. Its translation: CASSQRSEKLFF.

This clone was counted once. The genes are TRBV4-3 and TRBJ2-1, with 9 bases lining up with TRBD2. J lost 9 bases, V lost 4 bases, and 4 bases had no gene match. The germline CDR1 and CDR2 sequences are LGHNA and YSLEER. CDR3 length: 13 residues. The CDR3 loop is CASSRTSVGEQFF. CDR3 DNA: TGCGCCAGCAGCCGGACTAGCGTGGGTGAGCAGTTCTTC.

The V and J genes are TRBV7-9 and TRBJ2-1; 11 bases match TRBD2. Trimming took 3 bases from V and 5 from J; bases not matched to a gene: 0. CDR1 is SEHNR and CDR2 is FQNEAQ in the germline V gene (reference sequence). The CDR3 runs to 14 residues. CDR3 protein: CASSLTSGDNEQFF. The CDR3 DNA reads as TGTGCCAGCAGCTTGACTAGCGGGGACAATGAGCAGTTCTTC. Looking up the rest from reference TRBV7-9 and TRBJ2-1 gives the full variable domain: DTGVSQNPRHKITKRGQNVTFRCDPISEHNRLYWYRQTLGQGPEFLTYFQNEAQLEKSRLLSDRFSAERPKGSFSTLEIQRTEQGDSAMYLCASSLTSGDNEQFFGPGTRLTVL.

CDR3 in amino acids: CASSPDRIQETQYF. CDR3 bases: TGTGCCAGCAGCCCCGACAGAATTCAAGAGACCCAGTACTTC. The chain has TRBV14 and TRBJ2-5; D possibly corresponds to TRBD1 (5 bases). Germline-derived CDR1 and CDR2 are SGHDN and FVKESK. V lost 4 bases to trimming and J lost 2 bases, with 11 bases between them. This CDR3 has 14 residues.

The chain employs TRBV5-8 and TRBJ2-7; TRBD2 agrees at 9 bases. In germline, CDR1 is SGHTS, CDR2 YDEGEE. This CDR3 is built from 17 residues. After removal of 4 bases from V and 4 bases from J, the junction contained 15 bases not matched to a gene. CDR3 sequence: CASSLAYGVAGVYEQYF. In nucleotides, the CDR3 is TGTGCCAGCAGCCTGGCCTATGGGGTAGCGGGAGTATACGAGCAGTACTTC.

The chain links TRBV2 to TRBJ1-4, with TRBD1 matching over 7 bases. The CDR3 contains 14 residues. J lost 0 bases, V lost 8 bases, and 3 bases had no gene match. Germline V gives CDR1 SNHLY, CDR2 FYNNEI. The CDR3 is CASGQVATNEKLFF. Here the CDR3 DNA reads TGTGCCAGCGGACAGGTTGCAACTAATGAAAAACTGTTTTTT.

Details on this clone: At the DNA level, this CDR3 is encoded by other sequences in the same sample as well. V is TRBV5-1 and J is TRBJ1-1, with D perhaps TRBD1 (5 bases). V lost 0 bases and J lost 1, with 7 bases in between. CDR3 size: 14 residues. Germline CDR1 is SGHRS and CDR2 is YFSETQ. The CDR3 DNA is TGCGCCAGCAGCTTGGCCGGGGCGAACACTGAAGCTTTCTTT. Translating it yields CASSLAGANTEAFF.

The V call is TRBV29-1, the J call TRBJ1-2, with 8 bases identical to TRBD1. Per germline, CDR1 SQVTM and CDR2 ANQGSEA. The CDR3 has 14 residues. V was pared by 6 bases and J by 4 bases, with 10 bases of the junction left unmatched. CDR3 sequence (DNA): TGCAGCGTCAGGGGGCGGGGATCGAGCTATGGCTACACCTTC. This translates into CSVRGRGSSYGYTF.

This chain connects TRBV18 to TRBJ2-5; unclear D gene. The germline gives CDR1 KGHSH, CDR2 LQKENI. This CDR3 region has 13 residues. The V end was cut by 4 bases, the J end by 2 bases, with 8 bases between. The CDR3 is CASSLTAQETQYF. DNA for the CDR3: TGTGCCAGCTCACTTACAGCGCAAGAGACCCAGTACTTC. The whole variable domain, remainder taken from reference TRBV18 and TRBJ2-5, is NAGVMQNPRHLVRRRGQEARLRCSPMKGHSHVYWYRQLPEEGLKFMVYLQKENIIDESGMPKERFSAEFPKEGPSILRIQQVVRGDSAAYFCASSLTAQETQYFGPGTRLLVL.

The CDR3 is CASSLAGTGGTEAFF. For the CDR3, the DNA is TGTGCCAGCAGCCTGGCCGGGACAGGAGGGACTGAAGCTTTCTTT. V is TRBV4-2 and J is TRBJ1-1; 8 bases align to TRBD1. J gave up 5 bases and V 4 bases, and 9 bases lay outside the gene matches. This CDR3 is built from 15 residues. CDR1 and CDR2 (germline): LGHNA, YNFKEQ.

The rearrangement joins TRBV19 to TRBJ2-1; the D gene is possibly TRBD2 (5 bases). The germline V gene has CDR1 LNHDA and CDR2 SQIVND (reference sequence). V was cut by 3 bases and J by 0 bases, with 9 bases left in between. The CDR3 runs 15 residues. CDR3 protein: CASSIKGSSYNEQFF. Here the CDR3 DNA reads TGTGCCAGTAGTATCAAAGGGAGCTCCTACAATGAGCAGTTCTTC.

This clone was detected only once. The chain joins TRBV4-1 to TRBJ2-5; 10 nucleotides line up with TRBD1. The end of the DNA aligns better with TRBJ2-7, so the J call may be wrong. CDR3 size: 18 residues. Germline V gives CDR1 MGHRA, CDR2 YSYEKL. CDR3 DNA: TGCGCCAGCAGCCAGCGACAGGGGGCAGTTGTTCGCGGGGACGAGCAGTACTTC. This codes for CASSQRQGAVVRGDEQYF.

The chain combines TRBV5-4 with TRBJ2-1, with TRBD1 identical over 10 bases. The CDR3 is 17 residues long. V lost 4 bases, J lost 7 bases, and 14 bases stayed unmatched. CDR1 and CDR2 (germline): SGHNT, YYREEE (reference sequence). CDR3 sequence reads: CASSPPGRDRGRNEQFF. CDR3 in DNA: TGTGCCAGCAGCCCCCCGGGGCGCGACAGGGGGCGAAATGAGCAGTTCTTC.

CDR3 in DNA: TGTGCCAGCAGCTTGGGGACAGGGGAGAACACTGAAGCTTTCTTT. Protein product: CASSLGTGENTEAFF. This chain joins TRBV11-3 and TRBJ1-1; TRBD1 matches 10 bases. This CDR3 comprises 15 residues. Germline V gene sequence: CDR1 SGHNT, CDR2 YENEEA. With 3 bases clipped from V and 1 base from J, the junction kept 2 bases outside the gene matches.